This TCR beta chain was captured by sequencing in a study of control samples from healthy donors and cancer patients. TCRdb keeps only in-frame clones here, not all; method: immunoSEQ multiplex PCR. The sample lists about 68,000 clones, approximately 83% occurring once. V was cut by 0 bases and J by 0 bases, with 6 bases left in between. The CDR3 spans 14 residues. In germline, CDR1 is SGHRS, CDR2 YFSETQ. The clonotype originates from a man aged 55 to 70 in good health. The source material was blood. V and J are TRBV5-1 and TRBJ1-1; D is unclear. This CDR3 reads CASSLGGMNTEAFF. CDR3 DNA sequence: TGCGCCAGCAGCTTGGGGGGTATGAACACTGAAGCTTTCTTT.